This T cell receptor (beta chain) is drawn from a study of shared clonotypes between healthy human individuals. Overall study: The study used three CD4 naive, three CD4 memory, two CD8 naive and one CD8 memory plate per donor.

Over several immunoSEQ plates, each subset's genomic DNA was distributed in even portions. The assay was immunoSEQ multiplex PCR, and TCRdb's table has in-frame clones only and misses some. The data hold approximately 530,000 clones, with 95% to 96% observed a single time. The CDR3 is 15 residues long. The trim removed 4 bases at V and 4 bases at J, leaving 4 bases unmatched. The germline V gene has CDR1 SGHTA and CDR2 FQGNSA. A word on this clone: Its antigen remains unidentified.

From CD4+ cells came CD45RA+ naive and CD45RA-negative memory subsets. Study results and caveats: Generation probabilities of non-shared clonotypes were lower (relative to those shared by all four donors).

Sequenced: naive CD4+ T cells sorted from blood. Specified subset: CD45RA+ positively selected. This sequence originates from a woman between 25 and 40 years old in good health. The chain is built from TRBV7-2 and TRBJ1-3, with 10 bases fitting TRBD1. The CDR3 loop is CASSSGTGVGNTIYF. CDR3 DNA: TGTGCCAGCAGCTCCGGGACAGGGGTAGGAAACACCATATATTTT.